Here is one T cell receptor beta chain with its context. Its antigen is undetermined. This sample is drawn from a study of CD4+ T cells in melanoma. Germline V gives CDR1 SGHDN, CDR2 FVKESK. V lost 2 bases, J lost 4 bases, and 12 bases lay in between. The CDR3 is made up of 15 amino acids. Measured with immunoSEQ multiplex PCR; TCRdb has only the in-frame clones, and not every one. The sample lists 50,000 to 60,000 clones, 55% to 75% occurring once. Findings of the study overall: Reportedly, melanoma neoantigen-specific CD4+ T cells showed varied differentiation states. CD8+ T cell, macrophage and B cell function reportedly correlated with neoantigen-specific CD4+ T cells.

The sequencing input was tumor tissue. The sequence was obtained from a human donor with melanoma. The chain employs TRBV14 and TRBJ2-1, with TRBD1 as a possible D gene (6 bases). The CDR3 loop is CASSQWGPGYNEQFF. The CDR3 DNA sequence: TGTGCCAGCAGCCAATGGGGGCCGGGGTACAATGAGCAGTTCTTC.